This is a list of T cell receptor beta chains from one sample in a study of cytomegalovirus exposure and HLA in healthy donors. Clones were sequenced by immunoSEQ multiplex PCR, and TCRdb holds only the in-frame ones, with some missing. The table records 150,000 or so clones, around 85% of them present only once. Sequencing was done on a sample of PBMCs. These receptors originate from a man younger than 45 in good health and CMV-seropositive. The CDR3 runs from the conserved cysteine through the conserved F or W. The size of a clone is reported for some rows only, either as once, few or many, or as a class for expanded clones.

clone_size j_call v_call cdr3_aa
- TRBJ1-4 TRBV7-2 CASSFFNEKLFF
- TRBJ1-3 TRBV6-5 CASSYDRGTGNTIYF
- TRBJ2-2 TRBV25-1 CASGTGALTGELFF
- TRBJ1-3 TRBV6-5 CASRPRGPGNTIYF
- TRBJ2-3 TRBV5-4 CASSLGLGFTDTQYF
- TRBJ1-2 TRBV7-8 CASSSGQTNYGYTF
- TRBJ2-2 TRBV5-1 CASSLRGNTGELFF
- TRBJ1-2 TRBV11-2 CASSLARGNYGYTF
- TRBJ2-5 TRBV7-9 CASRPSKETQYF
- TRBJ2-5 TRBV5-1 CASSWGPSQETQYF
once TRBJ2-1 TRBV7-6 CAAGDNEQFF
- TRBJ2-4 TRBV6-1 CASSEVASGGRAPIQYF
few TRBJ1-6 TRBV19 CAIFQGTVSPLHF
- TRBJ2-7 TRBV6-6 CASSPLWTGSYEQYF
- TRBJ2-7 TRBV5-1 CASSLDAGGLYEQYF
- TRBJ2-1 TRBV9 CASSVGTPTANEQFF